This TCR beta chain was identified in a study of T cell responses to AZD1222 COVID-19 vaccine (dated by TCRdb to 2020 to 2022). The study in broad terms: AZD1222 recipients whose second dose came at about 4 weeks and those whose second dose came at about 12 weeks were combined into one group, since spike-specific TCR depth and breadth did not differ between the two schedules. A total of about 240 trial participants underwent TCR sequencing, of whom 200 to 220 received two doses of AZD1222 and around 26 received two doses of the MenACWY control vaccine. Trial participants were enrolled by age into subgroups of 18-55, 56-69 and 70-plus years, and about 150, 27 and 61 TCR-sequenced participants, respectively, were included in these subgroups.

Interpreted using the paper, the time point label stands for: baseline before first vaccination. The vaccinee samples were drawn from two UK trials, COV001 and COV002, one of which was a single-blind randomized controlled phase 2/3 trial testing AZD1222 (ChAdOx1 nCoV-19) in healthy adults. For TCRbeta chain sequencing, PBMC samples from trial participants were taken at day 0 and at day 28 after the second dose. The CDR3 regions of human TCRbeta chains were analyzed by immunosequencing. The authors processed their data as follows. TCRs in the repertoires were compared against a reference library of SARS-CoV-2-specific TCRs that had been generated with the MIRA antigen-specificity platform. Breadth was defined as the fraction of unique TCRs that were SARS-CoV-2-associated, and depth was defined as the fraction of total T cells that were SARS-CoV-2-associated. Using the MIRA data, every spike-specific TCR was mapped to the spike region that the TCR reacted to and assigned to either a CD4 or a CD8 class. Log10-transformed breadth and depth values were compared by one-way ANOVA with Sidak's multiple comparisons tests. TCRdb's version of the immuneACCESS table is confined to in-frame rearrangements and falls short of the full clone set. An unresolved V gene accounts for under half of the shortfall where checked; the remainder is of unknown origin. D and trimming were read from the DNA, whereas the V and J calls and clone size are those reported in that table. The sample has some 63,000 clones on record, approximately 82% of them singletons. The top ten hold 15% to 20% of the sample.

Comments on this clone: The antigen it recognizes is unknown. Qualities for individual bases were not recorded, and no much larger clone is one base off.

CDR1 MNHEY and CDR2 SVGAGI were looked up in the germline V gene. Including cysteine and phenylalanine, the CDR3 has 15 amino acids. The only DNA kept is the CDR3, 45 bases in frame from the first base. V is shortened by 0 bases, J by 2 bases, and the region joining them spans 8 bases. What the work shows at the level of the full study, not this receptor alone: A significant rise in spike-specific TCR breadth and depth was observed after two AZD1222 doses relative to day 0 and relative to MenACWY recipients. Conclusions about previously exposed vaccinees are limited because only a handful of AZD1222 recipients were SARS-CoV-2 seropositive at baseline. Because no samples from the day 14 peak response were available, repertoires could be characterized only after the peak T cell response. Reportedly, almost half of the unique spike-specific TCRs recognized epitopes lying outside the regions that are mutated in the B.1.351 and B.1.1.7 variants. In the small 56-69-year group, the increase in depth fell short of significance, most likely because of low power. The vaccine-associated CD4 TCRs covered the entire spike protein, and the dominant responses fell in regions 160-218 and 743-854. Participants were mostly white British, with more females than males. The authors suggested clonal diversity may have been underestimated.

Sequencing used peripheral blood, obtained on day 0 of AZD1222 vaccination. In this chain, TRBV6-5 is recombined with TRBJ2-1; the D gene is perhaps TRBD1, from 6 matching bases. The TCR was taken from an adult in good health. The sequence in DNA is TGTGCCAGCAGTTACTCGGGGGCGACCTACAATGAGCAGTTCTTC. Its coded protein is CASSYSGATYNEQFF.